This entry lists 3 T cell receptor beta chains sequenced from one sample in a study of blood T cell repertoires in COVID-19. Only in-frame clones appear in the TCRdb table, and some are missing; sequencing was by immunoSEQ multiplex PCR. The sample has about 140,000 clones, 85% to 90% seen once. Material: peripheral blood. The source of these receptors is a woman aged 80 or over with acute or convalescent COVID-19.

This chain joins TRBV2 and TRBJ1-4, with no clear D. The CDR3 sequence is 14 residues long. Germline CDR1 and CDR2: SNHLY and FYNNEI. With 8 bases removed from V and 4 bases from J, the gap between germline ends came to 14 bases. The CDR3 spells CASSPEQLNEKLFF. In DNA, the CDR3 is TGTGCCAGCTCTCCGGAACAGCTTAATGAAAAACTGTTTTTT.

The genes are TRBV7-9 and TRBJ1-4; tentatively, D is TRBD1 (6 bases). Germline V lookup: CDR1 SEHNR, CDR2 FQNEAQ (reference sequence). The CDR3 consists of 15 residues. V was clipped by 1 base and J by 5 bases, with 11 bases between them. DNA of the CDR3: TGTGCCAGCAGCTTAGGTGGACAGAGAAATGAAAAACTGTTTTTT. Encoded protein: CASSLGGQRNEKLFF.

The chain couples TRBV10-3 to TRBJ1-2; D ambiguous. The CDR3 is 12 residues long. Germline CDR1 and CDR2: ENHRY and SYGVKD. V was shortened by 4 bases and J by 4 bases, with 7 bases between the two germline ends. Here the CDR3 reads CAISGQSYGYTF. The CDR3 nucleotides are TGTGCCATCAGTGGGCAGTCCTATGGCTACACCTTC.